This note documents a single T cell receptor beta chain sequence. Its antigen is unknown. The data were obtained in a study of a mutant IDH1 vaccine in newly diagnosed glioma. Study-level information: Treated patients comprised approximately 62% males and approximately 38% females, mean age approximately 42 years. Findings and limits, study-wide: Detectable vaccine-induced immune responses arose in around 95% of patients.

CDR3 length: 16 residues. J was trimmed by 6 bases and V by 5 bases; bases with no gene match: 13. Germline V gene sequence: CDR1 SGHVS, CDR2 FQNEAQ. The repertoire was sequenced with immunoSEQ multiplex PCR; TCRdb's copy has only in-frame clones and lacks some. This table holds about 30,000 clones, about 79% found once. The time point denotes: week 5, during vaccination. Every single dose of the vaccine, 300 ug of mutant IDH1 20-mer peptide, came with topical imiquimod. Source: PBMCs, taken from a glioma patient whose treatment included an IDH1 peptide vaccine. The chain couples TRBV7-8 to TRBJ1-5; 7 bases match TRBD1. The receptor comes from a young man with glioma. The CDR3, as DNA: TGTGCCAGCAGCCCCGAGGGGGCAGTCATCGGTCAGCCCCAGCATTTT. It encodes CASSPEGAVIGQPQHF. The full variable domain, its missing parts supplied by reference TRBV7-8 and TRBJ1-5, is GAGVSQSPRYKVAKRGQDVALRCDPISGHVSLFWYQQALGQGPEFLTYFQNEAQLDKSGLPSDRFFAERPEGSVSTLKIQRTQQEDSAVYLCASSPEGAVIGQPQHFGDGTRLSIL.